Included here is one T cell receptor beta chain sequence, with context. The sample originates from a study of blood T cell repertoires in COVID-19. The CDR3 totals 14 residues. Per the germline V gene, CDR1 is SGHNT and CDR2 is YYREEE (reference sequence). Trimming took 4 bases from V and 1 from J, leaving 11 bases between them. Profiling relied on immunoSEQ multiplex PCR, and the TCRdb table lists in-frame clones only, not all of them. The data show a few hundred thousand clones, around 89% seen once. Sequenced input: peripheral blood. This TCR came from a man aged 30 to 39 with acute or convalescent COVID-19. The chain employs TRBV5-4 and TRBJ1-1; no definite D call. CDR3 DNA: TGTGCCAGCAGCCAGGTGGGAGGGAACACTGAAGCTTTCTTT. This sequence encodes CASSQVGGNTEAFF. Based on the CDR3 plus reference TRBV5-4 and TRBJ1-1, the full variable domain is ETGVTQSPTHLIKTRGQQVTLRCSSQSGHNTVSWYQQALGQGPQFIFQYYREEENGRGNFPPRFSGLQFPNYSSELNVNALELDDSALYLCASSQVGGNTEAFFGQGTRLTVV.